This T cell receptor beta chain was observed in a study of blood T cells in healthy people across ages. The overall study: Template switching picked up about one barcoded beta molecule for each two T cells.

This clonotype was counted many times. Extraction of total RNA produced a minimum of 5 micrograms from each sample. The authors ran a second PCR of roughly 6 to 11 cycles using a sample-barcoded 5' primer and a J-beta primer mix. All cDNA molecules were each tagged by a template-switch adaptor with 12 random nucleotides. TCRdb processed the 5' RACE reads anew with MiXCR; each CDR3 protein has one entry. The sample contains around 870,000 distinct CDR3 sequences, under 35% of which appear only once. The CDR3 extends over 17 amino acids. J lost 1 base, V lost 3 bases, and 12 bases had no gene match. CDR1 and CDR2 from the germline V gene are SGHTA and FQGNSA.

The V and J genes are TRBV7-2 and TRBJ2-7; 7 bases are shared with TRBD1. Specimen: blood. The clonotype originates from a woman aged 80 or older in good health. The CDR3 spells CASSLYRTGRLSYEQYF. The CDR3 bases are TGTGCCAGCAGCTTGTACCGGACAGGCAGGCTATCCTACGAGCAGTACTTC.